The text below deals with one T cell receptor beta chain. Its antigen is unidentified. This CDR3 is 17 amino acids long. Germline V gives CDR1 SEHNR, CDR2 FQNEAQ (reference sequence). The V and J ends lost 3 bases and 1 base, in that order; junction bases with no gene match: 9. The data originate from a study of T cells in localized non-small cell lung cancer. General study points: Sequencing was restricted to one tumor region; therefore, heterogeneity remains possible.

The assay was immunoSEQ multiplex PCR, and TCRdb's table has in-frame clones only and misses some. The sample contains about 61,000 clones, about 87% of which appear only once. The receptor comes from a man aged 35 to 69 with stage I squamous cell lung carcinoma. J is TRBJ1-2 and V is TRBV7-9; 9 bases are shared with TRBD1. Source: peripheral blood, taken before any cancer treatment. The CDR3 loop is CASSLSRDREINYGYTF. The DNA for the CDR3 is TGTGCCAGCAGCTTGTCCCGGGACAGGGAAATTAACTATGGCTACACCTTC. Full variable domain (outside the CDR3, taken from reference TRBV7-9 and TRBJ1-2): DTGVSQNPRHKITKRGQNVTFRCDPISEHNRLYWYRQTLGQGPEFLTYFQNEAQLEKSRLLSDRFSAERPKGSFSTLEIQRTEQGDSAMYLCASSLSRDREINYGYTFGSGTRLTVV.